What follows describes a single T cell receptor beta chain. Its antigen is unknown. TCRdb re-analysed the 5' RACE reads in MiXCR, keeping a single row per CDR3 protein. The sample contains fewer than 700,000 distinct CDR3 sequences, roughly 17% of which appear only once. The sample originates from a study of T-cell memory formation after mild COVID-19. Findings of the study overall: The finding that pre-infection memory included some responding clones suggested that cross-reactive memory joined.

Germline CDR1 is ENHRY and CDR2 is SYGVKD. The CDR3 length is 15 residues. V was clipped by 4 bases and J by 2 bases, with 14 bases between them. The V call is TRBV10-3, the J call TRBJ1-2; unclear D gene. The receptor was isolated from an adult woman who had mild COVID-19 (a few samples of this study predate the infection). Cell type and time point are not known. The sample consisted of PBMCs or a T cell subset sorted from them (not recorded which). CDR3 in DNA: TGTGCCATCAGTGCCGTCCAGCCTTTAAACTATGGCTACACCTTC. The encoded protein is CAISAVQPLNYGYTF.